This paragraph reports one T cell receptor (beta chain). As yet, its antigen is unknown. Nominally healthy donors were sampled, though unrecorded immune exposures were likely. The source of the sample is a study of cytomegalovirus exposure and HLA in healthy donors. Broader study findings: Analyzed later, most CMV-associated TCR beta chains appeared HLA-restricted. Accurate HLA-A and HLA-B prediction from TCR beta sequences was reported for most subjects. A later examination showed that TCR association rates differed by HLA locus, with DRB1 most and HLA-C fewest.

Amplification used 60 Vbeta primers and 13 Jbeta primers. Sequencing used immunoSEQ multiplex PCR; TCRdb keeps in-frame clones, though not all of them. Its clone listing holds fewer than 85,000 clones. The CDR3 is 14 amino acids. The germline V gene has CDR1 SEHNR and CDR2 FQNEAQ (reference sequence). With 3 bases removed from V and 2 bases from J, the gap between germline ends came to 10 bases. The specimen sequenced was PBMCs. This chain joins TRBV7-9 and TRBJ2-5; D possibly corresponds to TRBD1 (6 bases). The source of this sequence is a man aged 25 to 40 in good health and CMV-seronegative. CDR3: CASSFMRGQETQYF. The DNA for the CDR3 is TGTGCCAGCAGCTTTATGAGGGGGCAAGAGACCCAGTACTTC.